What follows are 7 T cell receptor beta chains derived from one specimen sequenced in a study of cytotoxic CD8 clonotypes in ibrutinib-treated CLL. Sequencing was performed with immunoSEQ multiplex PCR; in TCRdb, only in-frame clones are kept and a portion is missing. The sample holds approximately 190,000 clones, 65% to 80% seen once. This specimen consisted of PBMCs, obtained after 12 months of ibrutinib treatment. The receptors here all came from a human donor with chronic lymphocytic leukemia.

This chain uses TRBV5-1 with TRBJ2-7; D gene uncertain. Germline V gene sequence: CDR1 SGHRS, CDR2 YFSETQ. V was pared by 0 bases and J by 2 bases, with 9 bases between. The CDR3 covers 14 residues. The CDR3 is CASSLEYIPYEQYF. Here the CDR3 DNA reads TGCGCCAGCAGCTTGGAGTACATTCCCTACGAGCAGTACTTC. The full variable domain, rest sourced from reference TRBV5-1 and TRBJ2-7, is KAGVTQTPRYLIKTRGQQVTLSCSPISGHRSVSWYQQTPGQGLQFLFEYFSETQRNKGNFPGRFSGRQFSNSRSEMNVSTLELGDSALYLCASSLEYIPYEQYFGPGTRLTVT.

This chain links TRBV18 with TRBJ1-5; D gene unclear. The germline CDR1 and CDR2 sequences are KGHSH and LQKENI. The V and J ends lost 3 bases and 0 bases respectively, with 6 bases between them. The CDR3 runs to 14 residues. The CDR3 sequence: CASSPQDSNQPQHF. For the CDR3, the DNA is TGTGCCAGCTCACCCCAGGATAGCAATCAGCCCCAGCATTTT.

The CDR3 reads CASSHRVGADTNEKLFF. The CDR3 region has the DNA TGTGCCAGCAGCCATAGGGTGGGGGCCGATACTAATGAAAAACTGTTTTTT. The chain combines TRBV27 with TRBJ1-4; perhaps TRBD1 as D (6 bases). This CDR3 region has 17 residues. With 6 bases removed from V and 2 bases from J, the gap between germline ends came to 19 bases. Looked up from germline, CDR1 is MNHEY and CDR2 is SMNVEV (reference sequence).

The genes are TRBV5-4 and TRBJ2-2, with D perhaps TRBD2 (5 bases). The CDR3 covers 17 residues. Trimming left V 5 bases short and J 2 bases short, with 19 bases between. Per the germline V gene, CDR1 is SGHNT and CDR2 is YYREEE (reference sequence). The CDR3 protein is CASSSGSGLLNTGELFF. For the CDR3, the DNA is TGTGCCAGCAGTTCGGGGTCCGGGCTATTAAACACCGGGGAGCTGTTTTTT.

The chain uses TRBV18 and TRBJ2-3, with D maybe TRBD1 (5 bases). Germline V gene data show CDR1 as KGHSH and CDR2 as LQKENI. The CDR3 contains 13 residues. V was cut by 2 bases and J by 7 bases, with 10 bases left in between. The CDR3 sequence is CASSPTQGNTQYF. Written as DNA, the CDR3 is TGTGCCAGCTCACCAACCCAGGGAAATACGCAGTATTTT.

This clone showed up many times. Other DNA sequences in this specimen translate into the identical CDR3. The chain joins TRBV9 to TRBJ1-3; D ambiguous. Looked up from germline, CDR1 is SGDLS and CDR2 is YYNGEE. The CDR3 contains 13 residues. V was shortened by 0 bases and J by 0 bases, with 1 base between the two germline ends. The DNA of the CDR3 is TGTGCCAGCAGCGTAGACTCTGGAAACACCATATATTTT. Amino acids: CASSVDSGNTIYF.

The chain couples TRBV7-9 to TRBJ2-5; 12 bases are shared with TRBD2. Germline V gives CDR1 SEHNR, CDR2 FQNEAQ (reference sequence). The trim removed 5 bases at V and 5 bases at J, leaving 9 bases unmatched. CDR3 length: 16 residues. The CDR3 nucleotides read TGTGCCAGCAGCCACGGACTAGCGGGATTCGGGGAGACCCAGTACTTC. Its protein product is CASSHGLAGFGETQYF. Based on the CDR3 plus reference TRBV7-9 and TRBJ2-5, the full variable domain is DTGVSQNPRHKITKRGQNVTFRCDPISEHNRLYWYRQTLGQGPEFLTYFQNEAQLEKSRLLSDRFSAERPKGSFSTLEIQRTEQGDSAMYLCASSHGLAGFGETQYFGPGTRLLVL.